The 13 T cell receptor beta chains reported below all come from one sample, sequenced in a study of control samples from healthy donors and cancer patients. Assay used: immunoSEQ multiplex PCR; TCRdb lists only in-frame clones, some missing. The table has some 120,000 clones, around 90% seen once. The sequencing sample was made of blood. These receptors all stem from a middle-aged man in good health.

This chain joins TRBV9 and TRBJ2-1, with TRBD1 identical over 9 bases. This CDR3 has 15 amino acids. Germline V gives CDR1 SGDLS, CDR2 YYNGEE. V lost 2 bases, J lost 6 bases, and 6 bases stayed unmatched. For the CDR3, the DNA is TGTGCCAGCAGCGTGGGACAGGGCAGGGGCAATGAGCAGTTCTTC. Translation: CASSVGQGRGNEQFF. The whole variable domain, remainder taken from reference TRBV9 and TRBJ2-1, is DSGVTQTPKHLITATGQRVTLRCSPRSGDLSVYWYQQSLDQGLQFLIQYYNGEERAKGNILERFSAQQFPDLHSELNLSSLELGDSALYFCASSVGQGRGNEQFFGPGTRLTVL.

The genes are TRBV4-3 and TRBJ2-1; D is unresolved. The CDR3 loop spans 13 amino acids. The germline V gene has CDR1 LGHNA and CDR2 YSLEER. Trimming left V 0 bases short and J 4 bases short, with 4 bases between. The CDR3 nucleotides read TGCGCCAGCAGCCAAGAGAGGTACAATGAGCAGTTCTTC. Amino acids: CASSQERYNEQFF.

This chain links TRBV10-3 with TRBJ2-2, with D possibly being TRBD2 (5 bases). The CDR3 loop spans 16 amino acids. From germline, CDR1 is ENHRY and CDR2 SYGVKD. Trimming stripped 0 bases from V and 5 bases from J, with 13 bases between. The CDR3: CAISESAGDRTGELFF. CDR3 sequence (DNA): TGTGCCATCAGTGAGTCAGCCGGGGATAGGACCGGGGAGCTGTTTTTT.

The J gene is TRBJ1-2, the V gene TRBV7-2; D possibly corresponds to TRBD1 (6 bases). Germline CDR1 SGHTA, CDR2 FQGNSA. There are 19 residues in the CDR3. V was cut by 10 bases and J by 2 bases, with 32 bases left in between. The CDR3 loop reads CATPQGSPGAVRGNYGYTF. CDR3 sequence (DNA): TGTGCCACTCCGCAAGGGAGTCCAGGGGCAGTGAGGGGGAACTATGGCTACACCTTC.

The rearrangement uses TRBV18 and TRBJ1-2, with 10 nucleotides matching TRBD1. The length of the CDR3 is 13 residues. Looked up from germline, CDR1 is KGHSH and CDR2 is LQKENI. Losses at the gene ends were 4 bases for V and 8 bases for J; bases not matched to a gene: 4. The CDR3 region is CASSLGQGEGYTF. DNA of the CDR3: TGTGCCAGCTCACTCGGACAGGGGGAAGGCTACACCTTC.

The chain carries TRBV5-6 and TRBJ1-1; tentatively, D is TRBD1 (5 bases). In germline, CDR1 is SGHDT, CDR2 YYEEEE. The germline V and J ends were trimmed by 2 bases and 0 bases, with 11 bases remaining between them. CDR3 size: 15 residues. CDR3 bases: TGTGCCAGCAGCTTTGGACACGGTGTGAACACTGAAGCTTTCTTT. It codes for CASSFGHGVNTEAFF.

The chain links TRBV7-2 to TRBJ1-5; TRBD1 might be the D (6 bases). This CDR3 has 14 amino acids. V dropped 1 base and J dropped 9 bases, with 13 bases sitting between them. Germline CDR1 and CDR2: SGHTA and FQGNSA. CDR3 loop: CASSLGPGDRPQHF. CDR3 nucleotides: TGTGCCAGCAGCTTAGGGCCAGGGGATAGGCCCCAGCATTTT.

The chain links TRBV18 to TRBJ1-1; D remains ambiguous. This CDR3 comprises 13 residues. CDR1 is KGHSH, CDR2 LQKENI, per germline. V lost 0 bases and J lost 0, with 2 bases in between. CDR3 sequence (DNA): TGTGCCAGCTCACCACCAATGAACACTGAAGCTTTCTTT. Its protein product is CASSPPMNTEAFF.

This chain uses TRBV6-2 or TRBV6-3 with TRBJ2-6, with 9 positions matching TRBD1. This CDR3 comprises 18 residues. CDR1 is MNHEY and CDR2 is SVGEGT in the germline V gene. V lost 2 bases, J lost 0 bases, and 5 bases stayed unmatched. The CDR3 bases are TGTGCCAGCAGTTACAGGGGGACAGGGAGCTCTGGGGCCAACGTCCTGACTTTC. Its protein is CASSYRGTGSSGANVLTF.

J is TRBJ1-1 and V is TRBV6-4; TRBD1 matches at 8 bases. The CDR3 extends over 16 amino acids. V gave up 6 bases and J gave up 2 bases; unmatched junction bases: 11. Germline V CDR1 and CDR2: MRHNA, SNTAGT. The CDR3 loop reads CASRTDRGHSNTEAFF. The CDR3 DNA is TGTGCCAGCAGGACCGACAGGGGCCACTCTAACACTGAAGCTTTCTTT.

CDR3 DNA: TGTGCCATCAGTTTCTCCACTAGATCCTCTGGAAACACCATATATTTT. This translates into CAISFSTRSSGNTIYF. This sequence joins TRBV10-3 and TRBJ1-3; D ambiguous. Trimming removed 5 bases from V and 0 bases from J, with 14 bases in between. Germline assignment: CDR1 ENHRY and CDR2 SYGVKD. This CDR3 contains 16 residues.

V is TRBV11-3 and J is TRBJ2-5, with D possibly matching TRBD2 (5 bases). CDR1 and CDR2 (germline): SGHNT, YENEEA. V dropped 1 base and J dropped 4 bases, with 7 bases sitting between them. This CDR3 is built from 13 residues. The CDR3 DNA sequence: TGTGCCAGCAGCTTAGCAGCGGCAGAGACCCAGTACTTC. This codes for CASSLAAAETQYF.

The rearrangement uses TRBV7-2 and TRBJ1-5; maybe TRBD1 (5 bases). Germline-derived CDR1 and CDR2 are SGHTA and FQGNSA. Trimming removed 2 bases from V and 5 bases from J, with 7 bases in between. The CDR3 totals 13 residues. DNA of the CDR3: TGTGCCAGCAGCTTACAGGGTCATCAGCCCCAGCATTTT. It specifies CASSLQGHQPQHF. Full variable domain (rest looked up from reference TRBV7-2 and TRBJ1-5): GAGVSQSPSNKVTEKGKDVELRCDPISGHTALYWYRQSLGQGLEFLIYFQGNSAPDKSGLPSDRFSAERTGGSVSTLTIQRTQQEDSAVYLCASSLQGHQPQHFGDGTRLSIL.